The rows below give T cell receptor beta chains drawn from one sample of a study of blood T cells in healthy people across ages. TCRdb independently ran MiXCR on the 5' RACE reads; one entry per CDR3 protein. In the table there are 550,000 to 650,000 distinct CDR3 sequences, around 31% of which are singletons. Sequencing was performed on blood. The receptor set was obtained from a woman of 80 years or more in good health. Each CDR3 is given with its conserved first and last residue. D genes are given only for firm matches. A clone size is listed for some rows: how often the clone was seen (once, few, many), or a class if it is expanded.

size: many
D: -
V: TRBV15
J: TRBJ2-5
CDR3: CATSRVAGVTETQYF
DNA: TGTGCCACCAGCAGAGTAGCAGGGGTGACGGAGACCCAGTACTTC

size: many
D: -
V: TRBV28
J: TRBJ1-4
CDR3: CASSLLESNEKLFF
DNA: TGTGCCAGCAGTTTATTGGAATCTAATGAAAAACTGTTTTTT

size: many
D: -
V: TRBV6-6
J: TRBJ2-7
CDR3: CASSYTGTYEQYF
DNA: TGTGCCAGCAGTTACACAGGAACCTACGAGCAGTACTTC

size: many
D: TRBD1
V: TRBV10-3
J: TRBJ2-7
CDR3: CAISESGQGATSYEQYF
DNA: TGTGCCATCAGTGAATCCGGACAGGGGGCCACTTCCTACGAGCAGTACTTC

size: -
D: TRBD2
V: TRBV6-5
J: TRBJ2-1
CDR3: CASSYKASGSTEQFF
DNA: TGTGCCAGCAGTTACAAGGCTAGCGGGTCTACCGAGCAGTTCTTC

size: once
D: -
V: TRBV5-1
J: TRBJ2-3
CDR3: CASSQTAGSDTQYF
DNA: TGCGCCAGCAGTCAGACAGCCGGGTCAGATACGCAGTATTTT

size: -
D: -
V: TRBV6-6
J: TRBJ1-5
CDR3: CASSYAGGKGGNQPQHF
DNA: TGTGCCAGCAGTTACGCGGGGGGAAAGGGTGGCAATCAGCCCCAGCATTTT

size: many
D: -
V: TRBV5-1
J: TRBJ1-2
CDR3: CASSPGRAANYGYTF
DNA: TGCGCCAGCAGCCCGGGACGGGCAGCTAACTATGGCTACACCTTC

size: many
D: -
V: TRBV25-1
J: TRBJ2-7
CDR3: CASSDPGTVVEQYF
DNA: TGTGCCAGCAGTGATCCCGGGACGGTTGTTGAGCAGTACTTC

size: many
D: TRBD2
V: TRBV4-2
J: TRBJ2-5
CDR3: CASSQGSGGTILRRETQYF
DNA: TGTGCCAGCAGCCAAGGAAGCGGGGGGACGATCCTCCGTCGCGAGACCCAGTACTTC

size: many
D: TRBD1
V: TRBV20-1
J: TRBJ2-1
CDR3: CSALPPGQGYNEQFF
DNA: TGCAGTGCTCTCCCTCCGGGACAGGGTTACAATGAGCAGTTCTTC

size: once
D: TRBD1
V: TRBV7-3
J: TRBJ2-6
CDR3: CASSSGTGNAGANVLTF
DNA: TGTGCCAGCAGCTCCGGGACAGGAAATGCTGGGGCCAACGTCCTGACTTTC

size: -
D: TRBD2
V: TRBV5-1
J: TRBJ2-1
CDR3: CASSPRTSGLYNEQFF
DNA: TGCGCCAGCAGCCCCCGGACTAGCGGGTTATACAATGAGCAGTTCTTC

size: -
D: TRBD2
V: TRBV7-3
J: TRBJ2-7
CDR3: CASSLGIAGEQYF
DNA: TGTGCCAGCAGCTTAGGGATAGCGGGAGAGCAGTACTTC

size: few
D: TRBD1
V: TRBV7-3
J: TRBJ2-2
CDR3: CASSSQGPNTGELFF
DNA: TGTGCCAGCAGTTCACAGGGGCCGAACACCGGGGAGCTGTTTTTT

size: -
D: -
V: TRBV9
J: TRBJ2-7
CDR3: CASSPRAGKGHEQYF
DNA: TGTGCCAGCAGCCCCCGGGCAGGGAAGGGCCACGAGCAGTACTTC

size: few
D: TRBD1
V: TRBV6-1
J: TRBJ1-5
CDR3: CASSDHRQGRTSNQPQHF
DNA: TGTGCCAGCAGTGACCACCGACAGGGGCGGACCAGCAATCAGCCCCAGCATTTT

size: few
D: -
V: TRBV20-1
J: TRBJ1-1
CDR3: CSAMARADTEAFF
DNA: TGCAGTGCTATGGCCAGGGCGGACACTGAAGCTTTCTTT

size: -
D: TRBD1
V: TRBV28
J: TRBJ2-2
CDR3: CASSLPGQGAHGELFF
DNA: TGTGCCAGCAGTCTCCCTGGTCAGGGGGCGCATGGGGAGCTGTTTTTT

size: many
D: -
V: TRBV5-1
J: TRBJ1-5
CDR3: CASSLAPRSSNQPQHF
DNA: TGCGCCAGCAGCTTGGCCCCACGGAGTAGCAATCAGCCCCAGCATTTT

size: -
D: TRBD2
V: TRBV11-2
J: TRBJ2-1
CDR3: CASSLVPRLGLATASYNEQFF
DNA: TGTGCCAGCAGCTTAGTTCCGAGGCTCGGACTAGCGACCGCCTCCTACAATGAGCAGTTCTTC

size: few
D: -
V: TRBV27
J: TRBJ2-7
CDR3: CASSLRNEQAYEQYF
DNA: TGTGCCAGCAGTTTAAGGAATGAACAGGCCTACGAGCAGTACTTC

size: many
D: TRBD2
V: TRBV12-3/TRBV12-4
J: TRBJ2-3
CDR3: CASTPGLALDTQYF
DNA: TGTGCCAGCACCCCGGGACTAGCGTTAGATACGCAGTATTTT

size: -
D: -
V: TRBV30
J: TRBJ1-6
CDR3: CAWSGLTGPDSPLHF
DNA: TGTGCCTGGAGTGGCCTGACAGGACCTGATTCACCCCTCCACTTT

size: many
D: -
V: TRBV3-1
J: TRBJ2-3
CDR3: CASSLNAGTDTQYF
DNA: TGTGCCAGCAGCCTAAACGCTGGGACAGATACGCAGTATTTT

size: few
D: -
V: TRBV30
J: TRBJ1-1
CDR3: CAWNGERKTEAFF
DNA: TGTGCCTGGAACGGGGAGAGGAAAACTGAAGCTTTCTTT

size: many
D: -
V: TRBV24-1
J: TRBJ1-5
CDR3: CATSYGGNNQPQHF
DNA: TGTGCCACCAGTTATGGGGGGAACAATCAGCCCCAGCATTTT

size: -
D: TRBD1
V: TRBV20-1
J: TRBJ1-5
CDR3: CSAEQGANQPQHF
DNA: TGCAGTGCTGAGCAGGGGGCCAATCAGCCCCAGCATTTT

size: once
D: TRBD1
V: TRBV5-1
J: TRBJ1-1
CDR3: CASSLGTGHSSTEAFF
DNA: TGCGCCAGCAGCTTGGGGACAGGGCATTCGAGCACTGAAGCTTTCTTT

size: many
D: TRBD1
V: TRBV7-2
J: TRBJ2-5
CDR3: CASSLAQTGELGTQYF
DNA: TGTGCCAGCAGCTTAGCCCAGACAGGGGAGCTGGGGACCCAGTACTTC

size: many
D: TRBD1
V: TRBV5-1
J: TRBJ2-1
CDR3: CASSLDRGLYGEQFF
DNA: TGCGCCAGCAGCCTGGACAGGGGTCTGTATGGTGAGCAGTTCTTC

size: -
D: TRBD1
V: TRBV20-1
J: TRBJ2-6
CDR3: CSARDRLSGANVLTF
DNA: TGCAGTGCTAGGGACAGGCTCTCTGGGGCCAATGTCCTGACTTTC

size: few
D: TRBD1
V: TRBV24-1
J: TRBJ1-5
CDR3: CATSDRGLGPQHF
DNA: TGTGCCACCAGTGACAGGGGGCTGGGGCCCCAGCATTTT

size: few
D: TRBD2
V: TRBV30
J: TRBJ2-2
CDR3: CAWMTGLAGVSGELFF
DNA: TGTGCCTGGATGACCGGACTAGCGGGGGTGTCCGGGGAGCTGTTTTTT

size: many
D: TRBD2
V: TRBV7-9
J: TRBJ2-5
CDR3: CASSFSSGVQETQYF
DNA: TGTGCCAGCAGCTTTTCTAGCGGGGTCCAAGAGACCCAGTACTTC

size: many
D: TRBD2
V: TRBV20-1
J: TRBJ2-6
CDR3: CSARDRLAGGPGANVLTF
DNA: TGCAGTGCTAGAGATCGGCTAGCGGGGGGGCCTGGGGCCAACGTCCTGACTTTC

size: few
D: TRBD1
V: TRBV5-1
J: TRBJ2-1
CDR3: CASSSFSTGGLSYNEQFF
DNA: TGCGCCAGCAGCTCCTTCTCGACAGGGGGCTTGTCCTACAATGAGCAGTTCTTC

size: -
D: TRBD1
V: TRBV6-1
J: TRBJ2-5
CDR3: CASSGPTGVVETQYF
DNA: TGTGCCAGCAGTGGCCCGACAGGGGTGGTAGAGACCCAGTACTTC

size: many
D: -
V: TRBV15
J: TRBJ1-5
CDR3: CATSREVNQPQHF
DNA: TGTGCCACCAGCAGAGAGGTTAATCAGCCCCAGCATTTT

size: many
D: -
V: TRBV5-1
J: TRBJ2-2
CDR3: CASSRDGNTGELFF
DNA: TGCGCCAGCAGCCGGGACGGTAACACCGGGGAGCTGTTTTTT

size: few
D: -
V: TRBV20-1
J: TRBJ2-1
CDR3: CSLGGRGIFQETQFF
DNA: TGCAGTCTTGGCGGGCGGGGAATTTTCCAAGAGACCCAGTTCTTC